Below are 30 T cell receptor beta chains sequenced from a single sample in a study of T cell changes during pregnancy in multiple sclerosis. Repertoires were generated with immunoSEQ multiplex PCR, while TCRdb's copy carries only in-frame clones and drops some. Here the sample spans tens of thousands of clones, around nine tenths being singletons. This sample comprised CD4+ T cells from peripheral blood mononuclear cells, obtained in the third trimester of pregnancy. The receptor set was obtained from a female donor with multiple sclerosis, enrolled in a pregnancy study.

This chain joins TRBV18 and TRBJ1-2; possible D gene TRBD1, 5 bases. The length of the CDR3 is 15 residues. V was pared by 2 bases and J by 7 bases, with 17 bases between. Germline loops: CDR1 KGHSH, CDR2 LQKENI. CDR3 sequence reads: CASSPEGRVIGGYTF. CDR3 coding DNA: TGTGCCAGCTCACCAGAAGGCAGGGTAATAGGTGGCTACACCTTC.

The chain couples TRBV5-5 to TRBJ2-1, with D perhaps matching TRBD1 (5 bases). Per germline, CDR1 SGHKS and CDR2 YYEKEE (reference sequence). The V and J ends lost 3 bases and 2 bases respectively, with 15 bases between them. The CDR3 has 16 amino acids. In DNA, the CDR3 is TGTGCCAGCAGCTCTGGAGTTGGGGCAGCCTACAATGAGCAGTTCTTC. Protein sequence: CASSSGVGAAYNEQFF.

The V and J genes are TRBV6-5 and TRBJ2-7; 8 bases are a match to TRBD1. The ends lost 6 bases at V and 3 bases at J; junction bases unmatched: 10. The CDR3 runs 15 residues. Germline lookup yields CDR1 MNHEY and CDR2 SVGAGI. The CDR3: CASRALSDRGYEQYF. The CDR3 DNA is TGTGCCAGCAGGGCCTTGTCAGACAGGGGCTACGAGCAGTACTTC.

The V call is TRBV15, the J call TRBJ1-4, with 7 nucleotides matching TRBD1. The CDR3 loop spans 15 amino acids. With V trimmed by 0 bases and J by 8 bases, 6 bases remained unmatched. Germline V CDR1 and CDR2: LNHNV, YYDKDF (reference sequence). The CDR3 is CATSRELRGHEKLFF. As DNA, the CDR3 is TGTGCCACCAGCAGAGAACTTAGGGGGCACGAAAAACTGTTTTTT. Full variable domain (remainder filled in from reference TRBV15 and TRBJ1-4): DAMVIQNPRYQVTQFGKPVTLSCSQTLNHNVMYWYQQKSSQAPKLLFHYYDKDFNNEADTPDNFQSRRPNTSFCFLDIRSPGLGDTAMYLCATSRELRGHEKLFFGSGTQLSVL.

The chain links TRBV18 to TRBJ1-5; 9 bases align to TRBD1. V was clipped by 3 bases and J by 6 bases; unmatched bases: 3. The CDR3 sequence is 14 residues long. Germline values: CDR1 KGHSH, CDR2 LQKENI. CDR3 amino acids: CASSPGQGFQPQHF. CDR3 bases: TGTGCCAGCTCACCTGGACAGGGGTTTCAGCCCCAGCATTTT. The full variable domain, rest sourced from reference TRBV18 and TRBJ1-5, is NAGVMQNPRHLVRRRGQEARLRCSPMKGHSHVYWYRQLPEEGLKFMVYLQKENIIDESGMPKERFSAEFPKEGPSILRIQQVVRGDSAAYFCASSPGQGFQPQHFGDGTRLSIL.

The V gene is TRBV19, the J gene TRBJ2-5; D is possibly TRBD2 (6 bases). Germline V gives CDR1 LNHDA, CDR2 SQIVND (reference sequence). The length of the CDR3 is 15 residues. V dropped 3 bases and J dropped 5 bases, with 16 bases sitting between them. For the CDR3, the DNA is TGTGCCAGTAGTATCGGGAGCAGAGTGGGGGAGACCCAGTACTTC. Residues: CASSIGSRVGETQYF.

This sequence joins TRBV7-2 and TRBJ2-7; TRBD2 agrees at 7 bases. V gave up 0 bases and J gave up 2 bases; unmatched junction bases: 4. Germline V lookup: CDR1 SGHTA, CDR2 FQGNSA. This CDR3 spans 15 amino acids. The CDR3 nucleotides are TGTGCCAGCAGCTTAGCTGCGGGGGATACCTACGAGCAGTACTTC. The encoded protein is CASSLAAGDTYEQYF.

The V gene is TRBV11-3, the J gene TRBJ2-3; TRBD2 matches at 16 bases. Germline CDR1 reads SGHNT; CDR2 reads YENEEA. The CDR3 is 18 residues long. With V trimmed by 5 bases and J by 2 bases, 7 bases remained unmatched. The CDR3 spells CASSPGTSGGANTDTQYF. CDR3 sequence (DNA): TGTGCCAGCAGCCCCGGGACTAGCGGGGGGGCCAACACAGATACGCAGTATTTT.

This clone was seen only once. The chain has TRBV18 and TRBJ2-1, with 11 bases matching TRBD1. CDR1 is KGHSH and CDR2 is LQKENI in the germline V gene. The CDR3 is 15 residues long. V shed 3 bases and J 8 bases; nucleotides not matched to a gene: 6. CDR3 amino acids: CASSPGTGGGHEQFF. CDR3 nucleotides: TGTGCCAGCTCACCCGGGACAGGGGGAGGGCATGAGCAGTTCTTC.

V is TRBV6-5 and J is TRBJ2-7; possible D gene TRBD1, 5 bases. This CDR3 has 14 amino acids. Trimming left V 4 bases short and J 0 bases short, with 10 bases between. Germline V gives CDR1 MNHEY, CDR2 SVGAGI. This chain's CDR3 is CASSSTGNSYEQYF. CDR3 in DNA: TGTGCCAGCAGTTCAACAGGTAACTCCTACGAGCAGTACTTC.

The CDR3 DNA reads TGTGCCAGCAGCTCCGGGACAGGCCTACCGGACACAGATACGCAGTATTTT. The encoded protein is CASSSGTGLPDTDTQYF. J is TRBJ2-3 and V is TRBV5-8; 8 bases fit TRBD1. Trimming at V came to 3 bases and at J to 2 bases, leaving 11 bases not matched to a gene. The CDR3 is 17 amino acids. Germline V lookup: CDR1 SGHTS, CDR2 YDEGEE. The whole variable domain, filled in from reference TRBV5-8 and TRBJ2-3, reads EAGVTQSPTHLIKTRGQQATLRCSPISGHTSVYWYQQALGLGLQFLLWYDEGEERNRGNFPPRFSGRQFPNYSSELNVNALELEDSALYLCASSSGTGLPDTDTQYFGPGTRLTVL.

The genes are TRBV4-1 and TRBJ2-7; 7 bases map to TRBD1. The CDR3 is 16 residues long. Germline CDR1 reads MGHRA; CDR2 reads YSYEKL. Trimming removed 3 bases from V and 3 bases from J; junction bases left unmatched: 11. CDR3 in amino acids: CASSHDRDRGNYEQYF. CDR3 sequence (DNA): TGCGCCAGCAGCCATGACCGGGACAGAGGTAACTACGAGCAGTACTTC.

CDR3 amino acids: CASTIRGAGGYTF. As DNA, the CDR3 is TGTGCCAGTACAATACGGGGGGCTGGCGGCTACACCTTC. The rearrangement links TRBV19 to TRBJ1-2; D perhaps matches TRBD1 (6 bases). From germline, CDR1 is LNHDA and CDR2 SQIVND (reference sequence). This CDR3 is built from 13 residues. V lost 7 bases to trimming and J lost 8 bases, with 17 bases between them.

The rearrangement joins TRBV2 to TRBJ2-2; D might be TRBD2 (7 bases). This CDR3 is 15 amino acids long. Looked up from germline, CDR1 is SNHLY and CDR2 is FYNNEI. The V and J ends lost 6 bases and 4 bases respectively, with 15 bases between them. The CDR3 reads CASSKAGGPTGELFF. As DNA, the CDR3 is TGTGCCAGCAGCAAAGCCGGGGGGCCCACCGGGGAGCTGTTTTTT.

The chain carries TRBV5-1 and TRBJ2-2; D uncertain. This CDR3 comprises 15 residues. Trimming stripped 3 bases from V and 0 bases from J, with 9 bases between. Germline V gene sequence: CDR1 SGHRS, CDR2 YFSETQ. CDR3: CASSSEPANTGELFF. DNA for the CDR3: TGCGCCAGCAGCTCCGAACCAGCGAACACCGGGGAGCTGTTTTTT.

The chain has TRBV5-4 and TRBJ2-5, with 9 bases matching TRBD2. The CDR3 loop spans 17 amino acids. J gave up 0 bases and V 4 bases, and 10 bases lay outside the gene matches. The germline V gene has CDR1 SGHNT and CDR2 YYREEE (reference sequence). CDR3 in amino acids: CASSRGGSGGYQETQYF. CDR3 in DNA: TGTGCCAGCAGCCGGGGGGGGAGCGGGGGGTACCAAGAGACCCAGTACTTC.

J is TRBJ2-7 and V is TRBV19; no reliable D call. Per germline, CDR1 LNHDA and CDR2 SQIVND (reference sequence). The CDR3 has 14 residues. Trimming took 3 bases from V and 0 from J, leaving 9 bases between them. The DNA of the CDR3 is TGTGCCAGTAGTATGATTGGCGGCTCCTACGAGCAGTACTTC. Protein: CASSMIGGSYEQYF.

This chain connects TRBV5-1 to TRBJ1-6; TRBD1 agrees at 9 bases. CDR1 and CDR2 from the germline V gene are SGHRS and YFSETQ. J gave up 7 bases and V 4 bases, and 12 bases lay outside the gene matches. The CDR3 is 17 residues long. In DNA, the CDR3 is TGCGCCAGCAGCCCAACCACCGGGACAGGGTCAAATTCACCCCTCCACTTT. This translates into CASSPTTGTGSNSPLHF. Complete variable domain (other parts from reference TRBV5-1 and TRBJ1-6): KAGVTQTPRYLIKTRGQQVTLSCSPISGHRSVSWYQQTPGQGLQFLFEYFSETQRNKGNFPGRFSGRQFSNSRSEMNVSTLELGDSALYLCASSPTTGTGSNSPLHFGNGTRLTVT.

The genes are TRBV7-6 and TRBJ1-4, with 8 bases aligning to TRBD1. V lost 5 bases, J lost 8 bases, and 4 bases stayed unmatched. The CDR3 runs to 13 residues. Germline V gene data show CDR1 as SGHVS and CDR2 as FNYEAQ. Here the CDR3 reads CASSENRGEKLFF. The CDR3 coding sequence is TGTGCCAGCAGCGAAAACAGGGGGGAAAAACTGTTTTTT. Full variable domain (missing parts from reference TRBV7-6 and TRBJ1-4): GAGVSQSPRYKVTKRGQDVALRCDPISGHVSLYWYRQALGQGPEFLTYFNYEAQQDKSGLPNDRFSAERPEGSISTLTIQRTEQRDSAMYRCASSENRGEKLFFGSGTQLSVL.

The chain is built from TRBV11-2 and TRBJ1-3; D is ambiguous. The CDR3 sequence is 15 residues long. Trimming pared 4 bases from V and 0 bases from J, leaving 10 bases between. CDR1 SGHAT and CDR2 FQNNGV come from the germline V gene. The CDR3 region is CASSSSGISGNTIYF. The CDR3 DNA is TGTGCCAGCAGCTCGTCCGGGATCTCTGGAAACACCATATATTTT.

The rearrangement uses TRBV6-6 and TRBJ2-3, with 12 bases fitting TRBD2. Germline-derived CDR1 and CDR2 are MNHNY and SVGAGI (reference sequence). Germline trimming cut 0 bases from V and 5 bases from J; bases unmatched to any gene: 3. There are 16 residues in the CDR3. As DNA, the CDR3 is TGTGCCAGCAGTTACTCCCTAGCGGGGGGGAAAGATACGCAGTATTTT. Encoded protein: CASSYSLAGGKDTQYF.

This sequence joins TRBV30 and TRBJ1-3; D gene ambiguous. CDR1 GTSNPN and CDR2 SVGIG come from the germline V gene (reference sequence). Trimming stripped 3 bases from V and 0 bases from J, with 9 bases between. This CDR3 is built from 14 residues. The CDR3 DNA reads TGTGCCTGGAGACAGCCAGTCTCTGGAAACACCATATATTTT. Translating it yields CAWRQPVSGNTIYF.

Notes on this clone: An end of the junction differs from the germline gene, which may be a read error. V gene TRBV29-1 combines with J gene TRBJ1-1, with D uncertain. The germline V gene encodes CDR1 SQVTM and CDR2 ANQGSEA. The CDR3 contains 11 residues. CDR3 DNA sequence: TGCAGCGTTGATTTTGAAGGCCAGGCTCTCTTT. Protein product: CSVDFEGQALF.

The chain carries TRBV19 and TRBJ2-1; maybe TRBD1 (5 bases). The V and J ends lost 9 bases and 3 bases respectively, with 6 bases between them. Germline V gene lookup returns CDR1 LNHDA and CDR2 SQIVND (reference sequence). The CDR3 has 11 residues. Written as DNA, the CDR3 is TGTGCCAGCCAGGGCTACAATGAGCAGTTCTTC. Protein: CASQGYNEQFF.

The V call is TRBV10-3, the J call TRBJ2-1, with D tentatively TRBD2 (5 bases). The CDR3 spans 13 residues. From germline, CDR1 is ENHRY and CDR2 SYGVKD. V was clipped by 4 bases and J by 8 bases, with 12 bases between them. CDR3 coding DNA: TGTGCCATCAGTGGCCCCGGGATTGATGAGCAGTTCTTC. It yields the protein CAISGPGIDEQFF.

V usage is TRBV5-1 and J usage is TRBJ1-6; 9 nucleotides agree with TRBD1. Germline trimming cut 3 bases from V and 12 bases from J; bases unmatched to any gene: 7. From germline, CDR1 is SGHRS and CDR2 YFSETQ. CDR3 size: 14 residues. CDR3 sequence: CASSWDRENRPLHF. The CDR3 region has the DNA TGCGCCAGCAGCTGGGACAGGGAGAATCGACCCCTCCACTTT.

V gene TRBV13 combines with J gene TRBJ2-7, with D tentatively TRBD1 (5 bases). V was pared by 5 bases and J by 1 base, with 12 bases between. CDR1 is PRHDT and CDR2 is FYEKMQ in the germline V gene (reference sequence). CDR3 length: 14 amino acids. The CDR3 loop reads CASSPAGSSYEQYF. Here the CDR3 DNA reads TGTGCCAGCAGCCCGGCAGGGTCGTCCTACGAGCAGTACTTC.

The chain combines TRBV2 with TRBJ2-6; the match to TRBD1 covers 7 bases. With V trimmed by 8 bases and J by 4 bases, 5 bases remained unmatched. CDR1 is SNHLY, CDR2 FYNNEI, per germline. The CDR3 consists of 14 residues. The CDR3, as DNA: TGTGCCAGCGACAGGGTCTCGGGGGCCAACGTCCTGACTTTC. It yields the protein CASDRVSGANVLTF.

The chain combines TRBV6-1 with TRBJ1-5; weak D call: TRBD1 (6 bases). Per germline, CDR1 MNHNS and CDR2 SASEGT. V was shortened by 6 bases and J by 2 bases, with 11 bases between the two germline ends. The CDR3 length is 14 residues. The CDR3 loop reads CASRKQGGNQPQHF. DNA of the CDR3: TGTGCCAGCAGGAAACAGGGTGGCAATCAGCCCCAGCATTTT.

CDR3 sequence reads: CASSLDGARETQYF. The CDR3, as DNA: TGCGCCAGCAGCTTGGATGGGGCGCGGGAGACCCAGTACTTC. The chain links TRBV5-1 to TRBJ2-5; weak D call: TRBD1 (5 bases). Per germline, CDR1 SGHRS and CDR2 YFSETQ. The CDR3 has 14 residues. Trimming shortened V by 0 bases and J by 5 bases, and 11 bases separated the two germline ends.